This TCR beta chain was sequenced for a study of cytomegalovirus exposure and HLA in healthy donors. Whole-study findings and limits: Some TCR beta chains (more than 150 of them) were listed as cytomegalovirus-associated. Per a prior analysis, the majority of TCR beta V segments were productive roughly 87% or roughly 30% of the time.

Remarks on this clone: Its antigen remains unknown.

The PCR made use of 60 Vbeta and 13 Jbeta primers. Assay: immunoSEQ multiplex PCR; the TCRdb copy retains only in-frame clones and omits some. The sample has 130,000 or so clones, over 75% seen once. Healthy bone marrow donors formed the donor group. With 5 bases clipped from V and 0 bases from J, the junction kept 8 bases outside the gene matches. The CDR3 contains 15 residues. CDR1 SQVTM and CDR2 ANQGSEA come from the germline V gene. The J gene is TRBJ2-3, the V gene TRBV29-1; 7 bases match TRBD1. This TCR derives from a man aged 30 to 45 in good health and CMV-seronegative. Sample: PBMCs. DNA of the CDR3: TGCAGCGTTTTGGGACAGAGAACCAGCACAGATACGCAGTATTTT. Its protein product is CSVLGQRTSTDTQYF.